This T cell receptor beta chain came from a study of T cell changes during pregnancy in multiple sclerosis. TCRdb's table, derived via immunoSEQ multiplex PCR, lists solely in-frame clones and lacks some. The sample includes around 26,000 clones, around 86% of them seen just once. V was pared by 4 bases and J by 2 bases, with 12 bases between. The germline V gene has CDR1 LNHNV and CDR2 YYDKDF (reference sequence). The CDR3 has 14 residues. J is TRBJ2-7 and V is TRBV15; possible D gene TRBD1, 6 bases. This sample comprised CD4+ T cells from peripheral blood mononuclear cells, obtained in the first trimester of pregnancy. This sequence originates from a female donor in good health, enrolled as a control in a pregnancy study. Here the CDR3 reads CATSMSTGAYEQYF. CDR3 DNA: TGTGCCACCAGCATGTCGACAGGTGCCTACGAGCAGTACTTC.